The next 5 T cell receptor beta chains were all read from a single sample in a study of T cell responses to AZD1222 COVID-19 vaccine. Sequencing used immunoSEQ multiplex PCR; TCRdb keeps in-frame clones, though not all of them. The table has about 180,000 clones, just over 85% seen once. The material was peripheral blood, obtained on day 0 of AZD1222 vaccination. Receptors were obtained from an adult in good health.

This chain connects TRBV24-1 to TRBJ1-1; 7 bases match TRBD1. V shed 7 bases and J 0 bases; nucleotides not matched to a gene: 4. Germline assignment: CDR1 KGHDR and CDR2 SFDVKD. This CDR3 is 14 amino acids long. The DNA for the CDR3 is TGTGCCACCAGCTTGACAGGGATGAACACTGAAGCTTTCTTT. Encoded protein: CATSLTGMNTEAFF.

This chain links TRBV7-8 with TRBJ2-1; 15 nucleotides match TRBD2. The trim removed 5 bases at V and 11 bases at J, leaving 7 bases unmatched. Per the germline V gene, CDR1 is SGHVS and CDR2 is FQNEAQ. The CDR3 runs to 15 residues. CDR3 in amino acids: CASSPGLAGGPKQFF. In DNA, the CDR3 is TGTGCCAGCAGCCCGGGACTAGCGGGAGGTCCGAAGCAGTTCTTC.

This chain links TRBV12-3 or TRBV12-4 with TRBJ1-2; a possible D gene is TRBD1 (5 bases). V lost 2 bases to trimming and J lost 5 bases, with 6 bases between them. This CDR3 has 12 amino acids. The CDR3 loop is CASSLQGYGYTF. Here the CDR3 DNA reads TGTGCCAGCAGTTTACAGGGTTATGGCTACACCTTC.

J is TRBJ2-5 and V is TRBV5-1; no definite D call. V lost 3 bases and J 3 bases, leaving 9 bases between the germline ends. Germline V lookup: CDR1 SGHRS, CDR2 YFSETQ. The CDR3 runs 13 residues. CDR3: CASSSIIEETQYF. CDR3 DNA: TGCGCCAGCAGCTCCATTATCGAAGAGACCCAGTACTTC.

The chain recombines TRBV15 with TRBJ1-5, with D tentatively TRBD1 (6 bases). The CDR3 sequence is 15 residues long. Germline loops: CDR1 LNHNV, CDR2 YYDKDF (reference sequence). Trimming took 0 bases from V and 9 from J, leaving 15 bases between them. The chain's CDR3 is CATSRDAGAVWPQHF. Here the CDR3 DNA reads TGTGCCACCAGCAGAGATGCGGGGGCGGTCTGGCCCCAGCATTTT. The entire variable domain, with the rest obtained from reference TRBV15 and TRBJ1-5, is as follows: DAMVIQNPRYQVTQFGKPVTLSCSQTLNHNVMYWYQQKSSQAPKLLFHYYDKDFNNEADTPDNFQSRRPNTSFCFLDIRSPGLGDTAMYLCATSRDAGAVWPQHFGDGTRLSIL.